Each of the 18 T cell receptor beta chains below was sequenced from the same sample in a study of a mutant IDH1 vaccine in newly diagnosed glioma. Stated time point: baseline, week 1 (first vaccination visit). The treatment denotes: pre-vaccination baseline after standard-of-care therapy. Produced via immunoSEQ multiplex PCR; TCRdb's table is partial and in-frame only. Found here are some 56,000 clones, 91% of them singletons; the top ten hold roughly 2.5%. Sequenced material: PBMCs, taken from a glioma patient treated with radiotherapy, temozolomide or both. The receptor source for this set is a man aged 50-59 years with glioma.

The chain has TRBV7-2 and TRBJ2-7, with 7 bases lining up with TRBD1. V trimming: 5 bases; J trimming: 4 bases; junction bases outside the gene matches: 2. CDR1 SGHTA and CDR2 FQGNSA come from the germline V gene. This CDR3 is built from 12 residues. The CDR3 nucleotides are TGTGCCAGCAGCAGGGGGCTATACGAGCAGTACTTC. Translating gives CASSRGLYEQYF.

The chain employs TRBV29-1 and TRBJ1-2; maybe TRBD1 (6 bases). The V and J ends lost 8 bases and 3 bases respectively, with 13 bases between them. This CDR3 region has 12 residues. Germline V gives CDR1 SQVTM, CDR2 ANQGSEA. The CDR3 loop is CSFHTGYYGYTF. In nucleotides, the CDR3 is TGCAGCTTCCATACAGGGTACTATGGCTACACCTTC.

This sequence joins TRBV28 and TRBJ2-4; 8 bases match TRBD2. Per the germline V gene, CDR1 is MDHEN and CDR2 is SYDVKM. The CDR3 covers 15 residues. V shed 2 bases and J 9 bases; nucleotides not matched to a gene: 9. CDR3 protein: CASSLSATGGSIQYF. The CDR3 bases are TGTGCCAGCAGTTTAAGCGCGACGGGAGGGAGCATTCAGTACTTC. The full variable domain, in which reference TRBV28 and TRBJ2-4 provide the parts outside the CDR3, is DVKVTQSSRYLVKRTGEKVFLECVQDMDHENMFWYRQDPGLGLRLIYFSYDVKMKEKGDIPEGYSVSREKKERFSLILESASTNQTSMYLCASSLSATGGSIQYFGAGTRLSVL.

V is TRBV11-3 and J is TRBJ2-3; D is unresolved. V lost 4 bases and J lost 9, with 14 bases in between. CDR1 is SGHNT and CDR2 is YENEEA in the germline V gene. This CDR3 comprises 13 residues. The CDR3: CASSSGSLTTQYF. The DNA for the CDR3 is TGTGCCAGCAGCTCCGGCAGTTTAACGACGCAGTATTTT.

This clone was seen once. The chain links TRBV30 to TRBJ1-2; D is perhaps TRBD1 (5 bases). Between the trimmed V and J ends, which lost 0 bases and 1 base, there was a span of 6 bases. The germline V gene has CDR1 GTSNPN and CDR2 SVGIG (reference sequence). The CDR3 totals 13 residues. The CDR3 sequence is CAWSVGDNYGYTF. For the CDR3, the DNA is TGTGCCTGGAGTGTGGGGGATAACTATGGCTACACCTTC.

This rearrangement joins TRBV4-1 to TRBJ2-2, with D tentatively TRBD2 (5 bases). CDR1 and CDR2 from the germline V gene are MGHRA and YSYEKL. The ends were cut back, 0 bases at V and 7 bases at J, with 12 bases in the middle. The CDR3 totals 15 residues. CDR3 sequence (DNA): TGCGCCAGCAGCCAAGACTCAGCGGCGGTCGGGGAGCTGTTTTTT. Translating it yields CASSQDSAAVGELFF.

The chain combines TRBV28 with TRBJ1-1; possibly TRBD1 for D (6 bases). CDR1 is MDHEN, CDR2 SYDVKM, per germline. Trimming pared 4 bases from V and 4 bases from J, leaving 16 bases between. The length of the CDR3 is 15 residues. The CDR3 DNA follows: TGTGCCAGCAGTTCAGGCGGGGGCGGGGGCACTGAAGCTTTCTTT. Translated: CASSSGGGGGTEAFF.

The V gene is TRBV5-4, the J gene TRBJ2-7; tentative D call: TRBD2 (6 bases). V was trimmed by 0 bases and J by 0 bases, leaving 10 bases between them. Germline CDR1 SGHNT, CDR2 YYREEE (reference sequence). CDR3 length: 15 amino acids. CDR3 in amino acids: CASSLAWGDSYEQYF. The CDR3 nucleotides read TGTGCCAGCAGCTTGGCCTGGGGGGACTCCTACGAGCAGTACTTC.

The chain is built from TRBV7-2 and TRBJ2-1, with TRBD2 as a possible D gene (6 bases). Germline V gene data show CDR1 as SGHTA and CDR2 as FQGNSA. CDR3 length equals 15 residues. V was cut by 6 bases and J by 1 base, with 13 bases left in between. The CDR3 DNA follows: TGTGCCAGCAGGCCTCGGGAGTGGTCCTACAATGAGCAGTTCTTC. Residues: CASRPREWSYNEQFF. The whole variable domain, remainder taken from reference TRBV7-2 and TRBJ2-1, is GAGVSQSPSNKVTEKGKDVELRCDPISGHTALYWYRQSLGQGLEFLIYFQGNSAPDKSGLPSDRFSAERTGGSVSTLTIQRTQQEDSAVYLCASRPREWSYNEQFFGPGTRLTVL.

The rearrangement joins TRBV11-3 to TRBJ2-5; 9 bases align to TRBD1. The length of the CDR3 is 17 residues. V shed 4 bases, J shed 0 bases, and the junction held 9 bases outside the gene matches. In germline, CDR1 is SGHNT, CDR2 YENEEA. The CDR3 nucleotides are TGTGCCAGCAGCTCGAGGTCTACAGGGGGCAACCAAGAGACCCAGTACTTC. It encodes CASSSRSTGGNQETQYF.

The count of this clone is one. The genes are TRBV15 and TRBJ2-7; TRBD1 matches at 9 bases. The CDR3 is made up of 15 amino acids. The V segment lost 7 bases and the J segment 0 bases; nucleotides outside the gene matches: 7. The germline V gene has CDR1 LNHNV and CDR2 YYDKDF (reference sequence). CDR3 loop: CATTFGDRDSYEQYF. The DNA of the CDR3 is TGTGCCACCACTTTTGGGGACAGGGACTCCTACGAGCAGTACTTC.

This chain links TRBV4-2 with TRBJ2-7; D remains unclear. V lost 3 bases, J lost 2 bases, and 20 bases lay in between. CDR1 is LGHNA and CDR2 is YNFKEQ in the germline V gene. CDR3 length equals 17 residues. The CDR3 sequence is CASSHFKRKFATYEQYF. Here the CDR3 DNA reads TGTGCCAGCAGCCACTTTAAGAGAAAGTTTGCGACCTACGAGCAGTACTTC.

The genes are TRBV7-2 and TRBJ1-1, with D maybe TRBD1 (6 bases). Germline CDR1 SGHTA, CDR2 FQGNSA. V was pared by 1 base and J by 1 base, with 7 bases between. The length of the CDR3 is 14 residues. The CDR3 region is CASSLEGGNTEAFF. The CDR3 coding sequence is TGTGCCAGCAGCTTAGAAGGGGGGAACACTGAAGCTTTCTTT. Full variable domain (missing parts from reference TRBV7-2 and TRBJ1-1): GAGVSQSPSNKVTEKGKDVELRCDPISGHTALYWYRQSLGQGLEFLIYFQGNSAPDKSGLPSDRFSAERTGGSVSTLTIQRTQQEDSAVYLCASSLEGGNTEAFFGQGTRLTVV.

The chain links TRBV4-1 to TRBJ2-3; 7 positions match TRBD1. Germline loops: CDR1 MGHRA, CDR2 YSYEKL. The CDR3 sequence is 16 residues long. V was pared by 1 base and J by 4 bases, with 8 bases of the junction left unmatched. The CDR3 DNA reads TGCGCCAGCAGCCAAGGGGTGACAGGGCTAGCAGATACGCAGTATTTT. Its protein product is CASSQGVTGLADTQYF.

This chain connects TRBV19 to TRBJ2-5; D gene unclear. V lost 4 bases and J lost 3, with 9 bases in between. Germline values: CDR1 LNHDA, CDR2 SQIVND (reference sequence). This CDR3 is 13 amino acids long. CDR3: CASSKWPEETQYF. In DNA form, the CDR3 reads TGTGCCAGTAGTAAGTGGCCAGAAGAGACCCAGTACTTC.

The CDR3 nucleotides are TGTGCCAGCAGCATCGCGGGAGACGCGTTCGACGAGCAGTACTTC. It codes for CASSIAGDAFDEQYF. V is TRBV4-2 and J is TRBJ2-7; 7 bases agree with TRBD2. The CDR3 is made up of 15 amino acids. The germline V gene has CDR1 LGHNA and CDR2 YNFKEQ. Unmatched junction bases numbered 12, after V lost 5 bases and J lost 5 bases.

The chain is built from TRBV2 and TRBJ1-5, with TRBD1 matching over 8 bases. J was trimmed by 4 bases and V by 0 bases; bases with no gene match: 11. CDR3 length: 18 residues. CDR1 and CDR2 from the germline V gene are SNHLY and FYNNEI. CDR3: CASSEAPFAGGWNQPQHF. CDR3 DNA: TGTGCCAGCAGTGAAGCGCCCTTCGCAGGGGGCTGGAATCAGCCCCAGCATTTT. The complete variable domain, with remaining parts taken from reference TRBV2 and TRBJ1-5, reads EPEVTQTPSHQVTQMGQEVILRCVPISNHLYFYWYRQILGQKVEFLVSFYNNEISEKSEIFDDQFSVERPDGSNFTLKIRSTKLEDSAMYFCASSEAPFAGGWNQPQHFGDGTRLSIL.

The chain joins TRBV30 to TRBJ2-2; no firm D call. Trimming cost V 1 base and J 3 bases, with 9 bases left between them. CDR3 length equals 14 residues. The germline gives CDR1 GTSNPN, CDR2 SVGIG (reference sequence). The CDR3 nucleotides read TGTGCCTGGAGTGGCCCGGGCTACACCGGGGAGCTGTTTTTT. As protein: CAWSGPGYTGELFF.